There are many counts of the clone carrying this TCR beta chain. These data come from a study of T-cell reconstitution after alpha-beta-depleted transplantation in children. The CDR3 has 14 amino acids. Germline V gives CDR1 LGHNA, CDR2 YSLEER. Trimming pared 3 bases from V and 4 bases from J, leaving 9 bases between. Unique molecular identifiers were incorporated during preparation of the TCRbeta library. A single record per CDR3 protein comes from TCRdb applying MiXCR to the PCR reads. The table lists 100,000 or so distinct CDR3 sequences, 12% of them singletons. The sample was PBMCs from the stem cell graft donor, taken from the stem cell graft. The clonotype originates from a human donor who donated a stem cell graft to a child with inherited bone marrow failure. The chain is built from TRBV4-3 and TRBJ2-2; D is perhaps TRBD2 (5 bases). DNA of the CDR3: TGCGCCAGCAGCCAGCTCGGAGGCACCGGGGAGCTGTTTTTT. Residues: CASSQLGGTGELFF.